The rows below give T cell receptor beta chains drawn from one sample of a study of cytomegalovirus exposure and HLA in healthy donors. Some clones are missing from TCRdb's copy, which holds only in-frame ones; the method was immunoSEQ multiplex PCR. The sample comprises some 130,000 clones, roughly 82% of which are singletons, and 2% to 3% rests with the top ten. The sequenced sample was PBMCs. Source of these receptors: a man between 45 and 60 years old in good health and CMV-seronegative. The CDR3 runs from the conserved cysteine through the conserved F or W. Each record gives: J gene, CDR3 length, V gene, clone size, CDR3 protein. Size is stated for part of the rows, as once, few or many counts, or as a class when the clone is expanded.

J: TRBJ1-5; length: 13; V: TRBV6-6; size: few; CDR3: CASSTVSNQPQHF
J: TRBJ2-7; length: 13; V: TRBV4-1; size: NA; CDR3: CASSQDRGYEQYF
J: TRBJ2-7; length: 16; V: TRBV5-4; size: NA; CDR3: CASSLGGTGGLNEQYF
J: TRBJ1-5; length: 15; V: TRBV19; size: NA; CDR3: CASSLQGGSNQPQHF
J: TRBJ1-5; length: 13; V: TRBV7-2; size: few; CDR3: CASSPGSNQPQHF
J: TRBJ2-7; length: 14; V: TRBV2; size: few; CDR3: CASSGSGGTYEQYF
J: TRBJ1-4; length: 16; V: TRBV9; size: NA; CDR3: CASSVGVSQGEEKLFF
J: TRBJ2-2; length: 14; V: TRBV7-3; size: NA; CDR3: CASSRTGDTGELFF
J: TRBJ1-2; length: 13; V: TRBV27; size: NA; CDR3: CARGTQGPGGYTF
J: TRBJ2-5; length: 15; V: TRBV2; size: once; CDR3: CASSPMGGGGETQYF
J: TRBJ1-1; length: 14; V: TRBV6-5; size: NA; CDR3: CASRPGTVNAEAFF
J: TRBJ1-2; length: 13; V: TRBV6-5; size: NA; CDR3: CASRRQLNYGYTF
J: TRBJ1-1; length: 14; V: TRBV25-1; size: once; CDR3: CASSLGGVGTEAFF
J: TRBJ1-6; length: 14; V: TRBV25-1; size: NA; CDR3: CASSELQMNSPLHF
J: TRBJ1-5; length: 20; V: TRBV12-1; size: once; CDR3: CASPFDGGGTGGVGNQPQHF
J: TRBJ2-5; length: 15; V: TRBV11-2; size: NA; CDR3: CASSLTAGLAGDQYF
J: TRBJ2-3; length: 18; V: TRBV5-1; size: few; CDR3: CASSFPSGSSGVADTQYF
J: TRBJ2-7; length: 16; V: TRBV6-1; size: NA; CDR3: CASSESRTGLIYEQYF
J: TRBJ1-5; length: 16; V: TRBV7-8; size: NA; CDR3: CASSLERTGVGWPQHF
J: TRBJ2-1; length: 12; V: TRBV30; size: once; CDR3: CAWSPPPGLQFF
J: TRBJ1-1; length: 16; V: TRBV7-9; size: NA; CDR3: CASSSVASTMNTEAFF
J: TRBJ2-2; length: 12; V: TRBV5-1; size: NA; CDR3: CASSFGAGELFF
J: TRBJ1-2; length: 15; V: TRBV19; size: NA; CDR3: CAISWGQATNYGYTF
J: TRBJ2-5; length: 13; V: TRBV7-6; size: few; CDR3: CASSHAAYETQYF
J: TRBJ2-7; length: 11; V: TRBV10-1; size: few; CDR3: CASSEGHEQYF
J: TRBJ1-5; length: 15; V: TRBV7-6; size: NA; CDR3: CASSLVAGPNQPQHF
J: TRBJ2-5; length: 15; V: TRBV6-5; size: few; CDR3: CASSYTSGSVETQYF
J: TRBJ1-1; length: 15; V: TRBV7-9; size: NA; CDR3: CASSFSTGGSNEAFF
J: TRBJ2-3; length: 17; V: TRBV5-4; size: few; CDR3: CASSLGGHIGRTDTQYF
J: TRBJ1-4; length: 15; V: TRBV2; size: NA; CDR3: CASSGEPGSIEKLFF
J: TRBJ1-5; length: 13; V: TRBV29-1; size: NA; CDR3: CSERTGVEQPQHF
J: TRBJ2-6; length: 18; V: TRBV5-1; size: NA; CDR3: CASSLYTGGASGANVLTF
J: TRBJ2-3; length: 15; V: TRBV7-9; size: NA; CDR3: CASSHTGERTDTQYF
J: TRBJ1-5; length: 14; V: TRBV19; size: few; CDR3: CASRGQGAFQPQHF
J: TRBJ1-2; length: 14; V: TRBV27; size: NA; CDR3: CASSPKPYNYGYTF
J: TRBJ1-2; length: 16; V: TRBV6-5; size: NA; CDR3: CASSYAPGLGFDGYTF
J: TRBJ1-2; length: 15; V: TRBV19; size: NA; CDR3: CASSIGQGGTSGYTF
J: TRBJ2-7; length: 15; V: TRBV7-9; size: NA; CDR3: CASSLVTGGPYEQYF
J: TRBJ2-1; length: 17; V: TRBV9; size: NA; CDR3: CASSVDPGERGGLEQFF
J: TRBJ1-6; length: 18; V: TRBV27; size: NA; CDR3: CASSLSAQGRGLNSPLHF
J: TRBJ2-2; length: 12; V: TRBV9; size: few; CDR3: CASTQGSGELFF
J: TRBJ1-5; length: 11; V: TRBV28; size: NA; CDR3: CASRSGVPQHF
J: TRBJ2-5; length: 15; V: TRBV4-1; size: once; CDR3: CASSQGSMGQETQYF
J: TRBJ1-3; length: 17; V: TRBV5-8; size: NA; CDR3: CASSLGGGALPGNTIYF
J: TRBJ1-1; length: 16; V: TRBV4-1; size: NA; CDR3: CASSQGSRSPGTEAFF
J: TRBJ1-2; length: 15; V: TRBV5-1; size: NA; CDR3: CASSLGDRGGYGYTF
J: TRBJ2-3; length: 12; V: TRBV6-1; size: NA; CDR3: CASSVLGDTQYF
J: TRBJ1-2; length: 15; V: TRBV25-1; size: NA; CDR3: CASSDRTPIGNGYTF
J: TRBJ2-4; length: 13; V: TRBV9; size: NA; CDR3: CASSRDQTGPQYF
J: TRBJ2-5; length: 14; V: TRBV5-4; size: NA; CDR3: CASSSGQNQETQYF
J: TRBJ2-1; length: 13; V: TRBV7-2; size: once; CDR3: CASSLRDRDEQFF
J: TRBJ1-1; length: 14; V: TRBV6-5; size: NA; CDR3: CASRGRGMNTEAFF
J: TRBJ2-3; length: 16; V: TRBV2; size: NA; CDR3: CASLDLGRGEIDTQYF
J: TRBJ2-1; length: 14; V: TRBV12-2; size: NA; CDR3: CASRRNTSLFEQFF
J: TRBJ2-5; length: 15; V: TRBV4-1; size: NA; CDR3: CASSQTDRDQETQYF